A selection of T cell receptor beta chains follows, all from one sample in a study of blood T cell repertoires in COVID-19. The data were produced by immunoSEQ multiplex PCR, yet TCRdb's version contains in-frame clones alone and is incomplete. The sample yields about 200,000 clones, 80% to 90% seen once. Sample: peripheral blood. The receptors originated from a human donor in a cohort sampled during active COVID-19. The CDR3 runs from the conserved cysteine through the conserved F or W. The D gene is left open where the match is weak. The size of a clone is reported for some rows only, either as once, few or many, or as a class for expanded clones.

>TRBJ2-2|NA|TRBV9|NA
TGTGCCAGCAGCGGGACTCGCACCGGGGAGCTGTTTTTT
CASSGTRTGELFF
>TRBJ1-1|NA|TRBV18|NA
TGTGCCAGCTCACCACCTGTCCGACAGAACAAGATCCAAGCTTTCTTT
CASSPPVRQNKIQAFF
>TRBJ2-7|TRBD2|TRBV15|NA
TGTGCCACCAGCAGAGGGCTAGCGGGAGCGGACGAGCAGTACTTC
CATSRGLAGADEQYF
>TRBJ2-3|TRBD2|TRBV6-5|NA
TGTGCCAGCAACCTAGCGGGAGCGGCGACAGATACGCAGTATTTT
CASNLAGAATDTQYF
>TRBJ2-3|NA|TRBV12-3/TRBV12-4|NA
TGTGCCAGCAGTCCTAGGGGGGATACGCAGTATTTT
CASSPRGDTQYF
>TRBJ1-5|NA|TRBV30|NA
TGTGCCTGGAGTGTTAAGGGGAATCAGCCCCAGCATTTT
CAWSVKGNQPQHF
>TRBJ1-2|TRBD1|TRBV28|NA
TGTGCCAGCAGTCCCGCTACAGGGGCCCACTATGGCTACACCTTC
CASSPATGAHYGYTF
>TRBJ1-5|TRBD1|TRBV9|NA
TGTGCCAGCAGCGTAGGGACAGGGGGGAATCAGCCCCAGCATTTT
CASSVGTGGNQPQHF
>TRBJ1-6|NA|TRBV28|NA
TGTGCCAGCAGTCCTTATAATTCACCCCTCCACTTT
CASSPYNSPLHF
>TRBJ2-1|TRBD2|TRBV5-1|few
TGCGCCAGCAGCCGTGAAGAGCGGGGGTGGCCCTCCTACAATGAGCAGTTCTTC
CASSREERGWPSYNEQFF
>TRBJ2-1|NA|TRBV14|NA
TGTGCCAGCAGCCTCCGGCGGCGGAATGAGCAGTTCTTC
CASSLRRRNEQFF
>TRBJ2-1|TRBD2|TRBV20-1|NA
TGCAGTGCTAGTCACCAGCGGGGTTACAATGAGCAGTTCTTC
CSASHQRGYNEQFF
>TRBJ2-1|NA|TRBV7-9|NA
TGTGCCACGGGTGGCTCACCGTGGGAGCAGTTCTTC
CATGGSPWEQFF
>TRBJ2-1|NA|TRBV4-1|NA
TGCGCCAGCAGCCAAGATGTAGCGGTTGGAAAGATCTTC
CASSQDVAVGKIF
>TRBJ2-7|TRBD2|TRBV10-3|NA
TGTGCCATCCGGGAGCGGGAGAACTACGAGCAGTACTTC
CAIRERENYEQYF
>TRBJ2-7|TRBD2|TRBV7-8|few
TGTGCCAGCAGCTCTAGCGGGAGGGCCTACGAGCAGTACTTC
CASSSSGRAYEQYF
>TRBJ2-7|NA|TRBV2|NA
TGTGCCAGCAGTCCGGGGAGATCCTACGAGCAGTACTTC
CASSPGRSYEQYF
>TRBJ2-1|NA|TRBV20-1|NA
TGCAGTGCTAGTCTACACAGGGTCGTTGAGCAGTTCTTC
CSASLHRVVEQFF
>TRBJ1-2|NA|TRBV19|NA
TGTGCCAGTAGTATAGGATGGAGGAGCTATGGCTACACCTTC
CASSIGWRSYGYTF
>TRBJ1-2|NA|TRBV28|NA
TGTGCCAGCAGATCCCTAGAGGGAACCATACTATTAATGGGTTACACCTTC
CASRSLEGTILLMGYTF
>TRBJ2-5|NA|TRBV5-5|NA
TGTGCCAGCAGCTTATTACAGGGTGGGGAGACCCAGTACTTC
CASSLLQGGETQYF
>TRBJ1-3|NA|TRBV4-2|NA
TGTGCCAGCAGCCAAATGACAGAAAAGACTGGAAACACCATATATTTT
CASSQMTEKTGNTIYF
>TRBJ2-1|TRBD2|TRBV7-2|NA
TGTGCCAGCAGTGTAGCGGGAGGCAATGAGCAGTTCTTC
CASSVAGGNEQFF
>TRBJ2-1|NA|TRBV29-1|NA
TGCAGCGTTGGCAACAGGGCCTACAATGAGCAGTTCTTC
CSVGNRAYNEQFF
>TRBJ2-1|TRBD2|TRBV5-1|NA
TGCGCCAGCAGCTTGGGATTGGCTAGCGGTAACCATGAGCAGTTCTTC
CASSLGLASGNHEQFF
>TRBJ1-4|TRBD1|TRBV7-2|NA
TGTGCCAGCAGCTTAGCAGGACAGGGCAATGAAAAACTGTTTTTT
CASSLAGQGNEKLFF
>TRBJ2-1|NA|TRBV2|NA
TGTGCCAGCAGTTCAAGCGGTATTAAGCTGAGTGAGCAGTTCTTC
CASSSSGIKLSEQFF
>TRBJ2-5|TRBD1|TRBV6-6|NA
TGTGCCAGCAAAAGACAGGGAGTCACAGAGACCCAGTACTTC
CASKRQGVTETQYF
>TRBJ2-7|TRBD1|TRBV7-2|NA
TGTGCCAGCAGCCAACGCCGGGACAGGGGATCCGAGCAGTACTTC
CASSQRRDRGSEQYF
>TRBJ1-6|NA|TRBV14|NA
TGTGCCAGCAGCCCAAATGTCCCTCTCGCGCCCCTCCACTTT
CASSPNVPLAPLHF
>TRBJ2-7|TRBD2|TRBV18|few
TGTGCCAGCTCACCGGGACTAGCGGGCTACGAGCAGTACTTC
CASSPGLAGYEQYF
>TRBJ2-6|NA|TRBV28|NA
TGTGCCAGCAGTTTTACCGGGGCTGGGGCCAACGTCCTGACTTTC
CASSFTGAGANVLTF
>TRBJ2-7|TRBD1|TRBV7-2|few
TGTGCCAGCAGCGCCGACAGGGGTACCTACGAGCAGTACTTC
CASSADRGTYEQYF
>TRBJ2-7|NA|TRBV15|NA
TGTGCCACCAGCGTCCTTCCCTACGACCTAGCCTACGAGCAGTACTTC
CATSVLPYDLAYEQYF
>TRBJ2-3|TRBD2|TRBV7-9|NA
TGTGCCAGCAGCCATTGGAGGCTAGCGGGAGCGAATACGCAGTATTTT
CASSHWRLAGANTQYF
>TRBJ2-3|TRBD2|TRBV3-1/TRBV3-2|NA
TGTGCCAGCAGCCTAACTAGCGACCGCACAGATACGCAGTATTTT
CASSLTSDRTDTQYF
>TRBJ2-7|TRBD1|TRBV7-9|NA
TGTGCCAGCAGCGCAAAGCCCGGGACAGGGTCCGGCGAGCAGTACTTC
CASSAKPGTGSGEQYF
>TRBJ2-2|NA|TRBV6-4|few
TGTGCCAGCAAACCTAGCGCGAACACCGGGGAGCTGTTTTTT
CASKPSANTGELFF
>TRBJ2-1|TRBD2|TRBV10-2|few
TGCGCCAGCAGGGGACTAGCGGGAGGTTACAATGAGCAGTTCTTC
CASRGLAGGYNEQFF
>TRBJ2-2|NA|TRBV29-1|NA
TGCAGCGTTGAAGATAGTACCGGGGAGCTGTTTTTT
CSVEDSTGELFF
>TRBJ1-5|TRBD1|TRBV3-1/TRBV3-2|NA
TGTGCCAGCAGCCAAGGACAGGGGGGTCAGCCCCAGCATTTT
CASSQGQGGQPQHF
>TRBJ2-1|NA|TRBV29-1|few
TGCAGCGTTGCAGGGGACACGTACAATGAGCAGTTCTTC
CSVAGDTYNEQFF
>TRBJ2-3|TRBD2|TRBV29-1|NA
TGCAGCGTTGAAGATCCGGTGGTGGTAGCGGGTGTATTCTATACGCAGTATTTT
CSVEDPVVVAGVFYTQYF
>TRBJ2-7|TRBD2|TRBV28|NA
TGTGCCAGCAGTTTATCTTTGTGGGGAGTAGCGGGAGGAGTAAGATCCTACGAGCAGTACTTC
CASSLSLWGVAGGVRSYEQYF
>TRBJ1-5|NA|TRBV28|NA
TGTGCCAGCAAGAAGGGGACACTGGTCAATCAGCCCCAGCATTTT
CASKKGTLVNQPQHF
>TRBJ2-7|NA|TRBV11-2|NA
TGTGCCAGCAGCTTAGAGGCGGGATTCTACGAGCAGTACTTC
CASSLEAGFYEQYF